A selection of T cell receptor beta chains follows, all from one sample in a study of cytomegalovirus exposure and HLA in healthy donors. Profiling relied on immunoSEQ multiplex PCR, and the TCRdb table lists in-frame clones only, not all of them. The sample consists of 78,000 or so clones, around 60% of them appearing once. The sample consisted of PBMCs. The receptor set was obtained from a male donor in good health and CMV-seropositive. CDR3s include the opening cysteine and the closing phenylalanine or tryptophan. The D gene is left open where the match is weak. Rows give clone size only sometimes, using once, few, many, or a class for an expanded clone.

J	D	V	size	DNA	CDR3
TRBJ2-3	TRBD1	TRBV12-5	-	TGTGCTAGTGGTTTACAGACAGGGGTGTCCACAGATACGCAGTATTTT	CASGLQTGVSTDTQYF
TRBJ2-1	TRBD1	TRBV7-3	-	TGTGCCAGCAGCCCCGACAGGGGAACCTACAATGAGCAGTTCTTC	CASSPDRGTYNEQFF
TRBJ2-3	TRBD2	TRBV5-4	-	TGTGCCAGCAGCACCGGGGACCGGGGGGGCACAGATACGCAGTATTTT	CASSTGDRGGTDTQYF
TRBJ1-4	-	TRBV4-3	-	TGCGCCAGCAGCCAAGAAGGGGTTGCAGGTCGGCCAACTTTT	CASSQEGVAGRPTF
TRBJ2-7	TRBD1	TRBV7-2	-	TGTGCCAGCAGTCAAGGACAGGGGTACGGCGAGCAGTACTTC	CASSQGQGYGEQYF
TRBJ1-1	TRBD1	TRBV6-5	-	TGTGCCAGCAGTTACGACCCGGACAGGGAAAACACTGAAGCTTTCTTT	CASSYDPDRENTEAFF
TRBJ2-7	-	TRBV29-1	-	TGCAGCGTAAACCGGGACAACTCCTACGAGCAGTACTTC	CSVNRDNSYEQYF
TRBJ2-1	TRBD2	TRBV4-3	once	TGCGCCAGCAGCCCCAAGATAGCGACTAGCGGGAGCTATGAGCAGTTCTTC	CASSPKIATSGSYEQFF
TRBJ2-5	-	TRBV9	-	TGTGCCAGCAGCGCAGGTCCCGTGGAGACCCAGTACTTC	CASSAGPVETQYF
TRBJ2-1	-	TRBV7-8	few	TGTGCCAGCAGCTTTTCAGCCCTCACTAGGAAATCGCGCAATGAGCAGTTCTTC	CASSFSALTRKSRNEQFF
TRBJ1-2	TRBD1	TRBV7-9	-	TGTGCCAGCAGACCGAGACAGGGGGACGGCTACACCTTC	CASRPRQGDGYTF
TRBJ2-7	-	TRBV6-5	-	TGTGCCAGCTCGAGGACTCTCTCCTACGAGCAGTACTTC	CASSRTLSYEQYF
TRBJ2-1	TRBD2	TRBV19	-	TGTGCCAGTAGTATAGATGGTAGCGGGACCTACAATGAGCAGTTCTTC	CASSIDGSGTYNEQFF
TRBJ1-1	-	TRBV6-1	few	TGTGCCAGCAGAAGAGAGACAGGAAACACTGAAGCTTTCTTT	CASRRETGNTEAFF
TRBJ2-5	TRBD1	TRBV6-5	-	TGTGCCAGCAGTCCGGACAGGGTCCAAGGGACCCAGTACTTC	CASSPDRVQGTQYF
TRBJ1-5	-	TRBV6-5	few	TGTGCCGTTCAGGAGGAGGGCAATCAGCCCCAGCATTTT	CAVQEEGNQPQHF
TRBJ2-1	-	TRBV7-9	-	TGTGCCACCCTTCTAGCAGAAAATGAGCAGTTCTTC	CATLLAENEQFF
TRBJ2-3	-	TRBV10-3	-	TGTGCCATCAGTGAGTCGTCTAGTCCCTTCGATACGCAGTATTTT	CAISESSSPFDTQYF
TRBJ1-5	-	TRBV19	-	TGTGCCAGTAGTATAAGGGGACGTACAGGGATAGGCAATCAGCCCCAGCATTTT	CASSIRGRTGIGNQPQHF
TRBJ2-7	-	TRBV6-5	-	TGTGCCAGCAGTTACGGCAGGGGTTACTACGAGCAGTACTTC	CASSYGRGYYEQYF
TRBJ2-7	-	TRBV7-2	-	TGTGCCAGCAGCTTAGTAACGGGGGGGATAGGGGGCAGGGACGAGCAGTACTTC	CASSLVTGGIGGRDEQYF
TRBJ2-7	TRBD1	TRBV27	-	TGTGCCAGCAGTTCGGGACAGGGGAGCTCCTACGAGCAGTACTTC	CASSSGQGSSYEQYF
TRBJ2-5	TRBD2	TRBV9	once	TGTGCCAGCAGCGTAGATGCGGGAGGGCCGGAAGAGACCCAGTACTTC	CASSVDAGGPEETQYF
TRBJ1-2	-	TRBV5-6	-	TGTGCCAGCAGCTTTGATTCTAGGGGGGGCTATGGCTACACCTTC	CASSFDSRGGYGYTF
TRBJ2-6	TRBD1	TRBV29-1	-	TGCAGCGTTGAAGACTGGGACAGAAGCTCTGGGGCCAACGTCCTGACTTTC	CSVEDWDRSSGANVLTF
TRBJ2-1	TRBD2	TRBV4-2	few	TGTGCCAGCAGCCAAAACGGGGGGGATCACAATGAGCAGTTCTTC	CASSQNGGDHNEQFF
TRBJ2-2	-	TRBV4-1	-	TGCGCCAGCAGCCAAGATCCAGGGATCGGGGAGCTGTTTTTT	CASSQDPGIGELFF
TRBJ2-7	TRBD2	TRBV18	-	TGTGCCAGCTCACCAAGGGGGAGTAGCGGGAGCGGCTCCTACGAGCAGTACTTC	CASSPRGSSGSGSYEQYF
TRBJ2-4	TRBD2	TRBV30	-	TGTGCCTGGAGTGTACGACGACTAGCAGGGAACATTCAGTACTTC	CAWSVRRLAGNIQYF
TRBJ2-7	-	TRBV28	-	TGTGCCAGCGGGCAGGGGACGGAGGAACTCTACGAGCAGTACTTC	CASGQGTEELYEQYF
TRBJ1-3	TRBD1	TRBV6-6	few	TGTGCCAGCAGTAATCGACAGGGTTCAGGAGGAAACACCATATATTTT	CASSNRQGSGGNTIYF
TRBJ2-2	TRBD1	TRBV5-4	-	TGTGCCAGCAGCTCCCGGGACAGGCCCACCGGGGAGCTGTTTTTT	CASSSRDRPTGELFF
TRBJ2-7	TRBD2	TRBV2	-	TGTGCCAGCAAGGCACGGACTAGCGGAGTCTACGAGCAGTACTTC	CASKARTSGVYEQYF
TRBJ1-1	TRBD1	TRBV5-8	-	TGTGCCAGCAGCTTGAGGGGGACAGCTCTGAACACTGAAGCTTTCTTT	CASSLRGTALNTEAFF
TRBJ1-6	-	TRBV5-1	few	TGCGCCAGCAGTGACAGTGATAATTCACCCCTCCACTTT	CASSDSDNSPLHF
TRBJ2-7	-	TRBV7-9	few	TGTTCCAGCAGCCCCGACCGCGGGTTCTCCTACGAGCAGTACTTC	CSSSPDRGFSYEQYF
TRBJ1-5	-	TRBV27	-	TGTGCCAGCAGCCCAGAATGGGGCTTTGGGAATCAGCCCCAGCATTTT	CASSPEWGFGNQPQHF
TRBJ2-7	-	TRBV5-4	-	TGTGCCAGCAGCGACGACAGCTCCTACGAGCAGTACTTC	CASSDDSSYEQYF
TRBJ2-3	-	TRBV6-5	-	TGTGCCAGCAGTTCCCCTAGACAGGAGAGCACAGATACGCAGTATTTT	CASSSPRQESTDTQYF
TRBJ2-7	-	TRBV7-9	-	TGTGCCAGCAGCCCTGGACAGCCCTACGAGCAGTACTTC	CASSPGQPYEQYF
TRBJ1-5	TRBD1	TRBV15	-	TGTGCCACCAGCGGACAGGGGGCACAGCCCCAGCATTTT	CATSGQGAQPQHF
TRBJ1-5	TRBD1	TRBV5-6	-	TGTGCCAGCAGTTCCGGTAACCAGGGGGTGGGCCAGCCCCAGCATTTT	CASSSGNQGVGQPQHF
TRBJ2-4	-	TRBV21-1	few	TGTGCCAGCAGCAAAGGGGGGCTCGGCATTCAGTACTTC	CASSKGGLGIQYF
TRBJ2-7	TRBD1	TRBV7-8	-	TGTGCCAGCAGCTACGGGGACAGCGACTACGAGCAGTACTTC	CASSYGDSDYEQYF
TRBJ1-2	TRBD1	TRBV7-9	-	TGTGCCAGCAGCTTAGCGGGAGACAGGGGGCATGGCTACACCTTC	CASSLAGDRGHGYTF
TRBJ2-7	-	TRBV11-2	-	TGTGCCAGCAGCTTGTCCGGCGTAAGGGGCCACGAGCAGTACTTC	CASSLSGVRGHEQYF
TRBJ1-1	TRBD1	TRBV2	few	TGTGCCAGCAGTCCCCCTACAGGGGGCGGGTGGAGGAACACTGAAGCTTTCTTT	CASSPPTGGGWRNTEAFF
TRBJ2-3	-	TRBV5-4	-	TGTGCCAGCAGCCGTTTCCGGGATCTCTCCTCCGATACGCAGTATTTT	CASSRFRDLSSDTQYF